This T cell receptor beta chain is from a study of blood T cell repertoires in COVID-19. Study-wide background: COVID-19 samples, acute and convalescent, were from the United States, Italy and Spain. T cells, B-cell-depleted T cells, or PBMCs provided the cDNA or gDNA that served as material.

The assay was immunoSEQ multiplex PCR, and TCRdb's table has in-frame clones only and misses some. In the table there are around 370,000 clones, approximately 89% of which are singletons. This CDR3 contains 20 residues. V usage is TRBV21-1 and J usage is TRBJ2-1; the table's D call, TRBD2, has no DNA check behind it. TRBV21-1 is tagged as a pseudogene. The receptor was isolated from a woman between 18 and 30 years old who had recovered from COVID-19. Source material: peripheral blood. The CDR3 sequence is CASSRPGLAGGPLHYNEQFF. The CDR3 DNA reads as TGTGCCAGCAGCAGACCGGGACTAGCGGGAGGGCCCCTACACTACAATGAGCAGTTCTTC.